This T cell receptor (beta chain) was recorded in a study of CD8 T cells in Susac syndrome. The authors carried out high-throughput sequencing of TCR beta. They applied it to CD8+ and CD4+ T cells obtained from blood. Healthy donors matched for age and sex were used as controls. The TEMRA cells underwent FACS enrichment, while the CD8+ and CD4+ T cells underwent negative isolation. The CDR3 covers 13 residues. V was clipped by 4 bases and J by 2 bases, with 11 bases between them. Germline values: CDR1 DFQATT, CDR2 SNEGSKA (reference sequence). An amount of RNA that ranged from about 0.45 to 1 ug was reverse transcribed with random hexamers. immunoSEQ multiplex PCR amplified TCR beta CDR3 across 54 Vbeta, 13 Jbeta. Via MiXCR, TCRdb re-called the immunoSEQ multiplex PCR reads, giving one row per CDR3 protein. The data hold 100,000 to 150,000 distinct CDR3 sequences, with around 94% observed a single time.

The chain couples TRBV20-1 to TRBJ1-1; unclear D gene. The clonotype originates from a human donor in good health. Sequencing was done on a sample of CD4+ T cells from PBMCs. The CDR3 here is CSAIQDQNTEAFF. In DNA, the CDR3 is TGCAGTGCTATCCAGGATCAAAACACTGAAGCTTTCTTT.